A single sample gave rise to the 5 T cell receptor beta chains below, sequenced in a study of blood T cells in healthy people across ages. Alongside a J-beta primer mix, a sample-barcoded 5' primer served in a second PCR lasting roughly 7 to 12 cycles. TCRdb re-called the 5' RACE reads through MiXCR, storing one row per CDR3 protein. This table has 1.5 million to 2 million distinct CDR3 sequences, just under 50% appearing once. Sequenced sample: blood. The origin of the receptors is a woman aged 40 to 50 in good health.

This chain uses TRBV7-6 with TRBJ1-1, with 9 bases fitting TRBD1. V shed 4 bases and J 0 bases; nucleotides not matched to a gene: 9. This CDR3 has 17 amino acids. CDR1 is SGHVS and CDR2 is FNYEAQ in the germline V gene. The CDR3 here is CASSSSGTGTLNTEAFF. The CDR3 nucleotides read TGTGCCAGCAGCTCTTCCGGGACAGGGACCCTGAACACTGAAGCTTTCTTT.

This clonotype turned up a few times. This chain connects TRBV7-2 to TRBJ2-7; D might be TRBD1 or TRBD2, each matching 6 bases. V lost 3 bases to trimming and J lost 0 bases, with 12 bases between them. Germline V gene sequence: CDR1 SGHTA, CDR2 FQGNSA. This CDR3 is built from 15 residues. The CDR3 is CASSFPGAGSYEQYF. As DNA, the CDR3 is TGTGCCAGCAGCTTTCCGGGGGCGGGCTCCTACGAGCAGTACTTC.

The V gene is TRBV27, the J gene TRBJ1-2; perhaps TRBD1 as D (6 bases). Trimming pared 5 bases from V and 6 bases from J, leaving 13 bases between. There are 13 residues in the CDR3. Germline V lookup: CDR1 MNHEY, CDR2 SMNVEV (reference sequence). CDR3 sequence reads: CASSNFDRNGYTF. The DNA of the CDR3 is TGTGCCAGCAGTAACTTCGACAGGAATGGCTACACCTTC.

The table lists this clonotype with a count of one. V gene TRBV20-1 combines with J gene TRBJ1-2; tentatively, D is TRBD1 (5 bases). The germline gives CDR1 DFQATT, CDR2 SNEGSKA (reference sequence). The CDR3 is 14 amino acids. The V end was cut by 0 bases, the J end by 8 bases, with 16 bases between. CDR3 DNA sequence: TGCAGTGCTAGAGATGGGACCCGCGTGAGGGGCTACACCTTC. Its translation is CSARDGTRVRGYTF.

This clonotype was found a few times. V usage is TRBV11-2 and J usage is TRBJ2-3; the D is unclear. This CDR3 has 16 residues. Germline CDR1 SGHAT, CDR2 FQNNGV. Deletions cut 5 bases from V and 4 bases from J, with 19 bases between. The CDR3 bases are TGTGCCAGCAGCCCTTATGGCAGAGCTGGAGCAGATACGCAGTATTTT. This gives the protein CASSPYGRAGADTQYF.